The 20 T cell receptor beta chains listed next were all sequenced from one sample in a study of blood T cell repertoires in COVID-19 (dated by TCRdb to about 2020). Library preparation used the immunoSEQ multiplex PCR assay. TCRdb retrieved this table from immuneACCESS and kept in-frame rearrangements only. Not all clones are present; in checked studies, unresolved V genes account for under half, and no reason is known for the remainder. This sample has a few hundred thousand clones in its table, and 70% to 90% of those were observed once. The ten largest make up 4.4% of the sample. The sequenced sample consisted of peripheral blood. The receptor set was obtained from a man over 45 with acute or convalescent COVID-19.

This rearrangement joins TRBV10-1 to TRBJ2-4; the D is unclear. The germline V gene encodes CDR1 WNHNN and CDR2 SYGVQD (reference sequence). The ends were cut back, 3 bases at V and 8 bases at J, with 14 bases in the middle. The CDR3 consists of 14 residues. The CDR3 DNA sequence: TGCGCCAGCAGTGAACGAGGAATGGATGACATTCAGTACTTC. Its protein is CASSERGMDDIQYF.

This clone was seen a few times. The rearrangement links TRBV7-9 to TRBJ1-2; a weak D match, TRBD1 (6 bases). V shed 1 base and J shed 3 bases, with 18 bases lying between them. The CDR3 contains 17 residues. Germline values: CDR1 SEHNR, CDR2 FQNEAQ (reference sequence). The CDR3 reads CASSLEAQGGGHYGYTF. The CDR3 DNA follows: TGTGCCAGCAGCTTAGAGGCACAGGGAGGGGGTCACTATGGCTACACCTTC.

A few counts support this clone. The CDR3 bases are TGCAGCGTTGAAGACTGGACAGAAAACACCGGGGAGCTGTTTTTT. It is translated as CSVEDWTENTGELFF. This chain uses TRBV29-1 with TRBJ2-2; D perhaps matches TRBD1 (6 bases). CDR3 length: 15 residues. V lost 0 bases, J lost 2 bases, and 10 bases lay in between. The germline V gene has CDR1 SQVTM and CDR2 ANQGSEA.

The J gene is TRBJ1-1, the V gene TRBV18; TRBD1 aligns across 8 bases. This CDR3 contains 15 residues. V dropped 3 bases and J dropped 5; count of bases not matched to a gene: 8. From germline, CDR1 is KGHSH and CDR2 LQKENI. CDR3 DNA sequence: TGTGCCAGCTCACCTCAGGGGGCGAAAGGTACTGAAGCTTTCTTT. Its protein is CASSPQGAKGTEAFF.

The chain couples TRBV4-1 to TRBJ2-3; D unclear. Germline V gives CDR1 MGHRA, CDR2 YSYEKL. This CDR3 comprises 16 residues. V was clipped by 0 bases and J by 0 bases, with 10 bases between them. The CDR3 coding sequence is TGCGCCAGCAGCCAAGAGGCCTTCCCTAGCACAGATACGCAGTATTTT. Its translation is CASSQEAFPSTDTQYF.

The chain carries TRBV4-2 and TRBJ1-4; TRBD1 matches at 7 bases. Germline CDR1 reads LGHNA; CDR2 reads YNFKEQ. J was trimmed by 1 base and V by 0 bases; bases with no gene match: 2. The CDR3 has 16 residues. DNA of the CDR3: TGTGCCAGCAGCCAAGAGTGGACAGGAACTAATGAAAAACTGTTTTTT. This translates into CASSQEWTGTNEKLFF.

J is TRBJ1-4 and V is TRBV6-6; no reliable D call. The CDR3 has 16 residues. Between the trimmed V and J ends, which lost 2 bases and 6 bases, there was a span of 16 bases. Germline CDR1 MNHNY, CDR2 SVGAGI (reference sequence). CDR3 nucleotides: TGTGCCAGCAGTTACGCTGAGCGGACGGGATATGAAAAACTGTTTTTT. Its translation: CASSYAERTGYEKLFF.

On this clone: Other DNA sequences from this sample encode an identical CDR3 as well. The CDR3 loop reads CASSPDSLNTEAFF. CDR3 sequence (DNA): TGTGCCAGCTCACCAGACAGTTTGAACACTGAAGCTTTCTTT. The chain employs TRBV18 and TRBJ1-1, with D possibly matching TRBD1 (5 bases). This CDR3 comprises 14 residues. Germline loops: CDR1 KGHSH, CDR2 LQKENI. V was trimmed by 2 bases and J by 0 bases, leaving 7 bases between them.

This sequence joins TRBV27 and TRBJ1-5; D not resolved. V lost 8 bases and J lost 6, with 5 bases in between. CDR1 and CDR2 from the germline V gene are MNHEY and SMNVEV (reference sequence). The CDR3 covers 10 residues. CDR3 in DNA: TGTGCCAGCGGGCGTCAGCCCCAGCATTTT. This encodes CASGRQPQHF.

This clone was seen a single time. V gene TRBV30 combines with J gene TRBJ1-1; D gene uncertain. Trimming took off 5 bases at V and 0 bases at J, with 10 bases between the two ends. Germline V CDR1 and CDR2: GTSNPN, SVGIG (reference sequence). The CDR3 spans 13 residues. CDR3 sequence (DNA): TGTGCCTGGGAGCGGCAGATGAACACTGAAGCTTTCTTT. Translation gives CAWERQMNTEAFF.

This clone has just a few counts. The chain has TRBV7-2 and TRBJ1-1; 9 bases match TRBD1. From germline, CDR1 is SGHTA and CDR2 FQGNSA. Trimming removed 5 bases from V and 5 bases from J; junction bases left unmatched: 6. There are 14 residues in the CDR3. CDR3 protein: CASSLDRGWTEAFF. CDR3 DNA: TGTGCCAGCAGCCTCGACAGGGGGTGGACTGAAGCTTTCTTT. The full variable domain, completed using reference TRBV7-2 and TRBJ1-1, is GAGVSQSPSNKVTEKGKDVELRCDPISGHTALYWYRQSLGQGLEFLIYFQGNSAPDKSGLPSDRFSAERTGGSVSTLTIQRTQQEDSAVYLCASSLDRGWTEAFFGQGTRLTVV.

The chain is built from TRBV12-5 and TRBJ1-4; unclear D gene. The germline CDR1 and CDR2 sequences are LGHNT and FRNRAP. Trimming took off 0 bases at V and 1 base at J, with 9 bases between the two ends. CDR3 length equals 16 residues. CDR3: CASGLVRYLTNEKLFF. DNA of the CDR3: TGTGCTAGTGGTTTGGTACGGTATTTAACTAATGAAAAACTGTTTTTT.

The rearrangement uses TRBV14 and TRBJ2-1; 8 bases agree with TRBD1. V lost 5 bases to trimming and J lost 1 base; unmatched junction nucleotides: 7. The CDR3 has 16 amino acids. CDR1 and CDR2 (germline): SGHDN, FVKESK. The CDR3 loop is CASSSRQGLSYNEQFF. CDR3 coding DNA: TGTGCCAGCAGCTCACGACAGGGGCTTTCCTACAATGAGCAGTTCTTC.

The rearrangement uses TRBV4-1 and TRBJ1-4; TRBD1 matches at 9 bases. The germline CDR1 and CDR2 sequences are MGHRA and YSYEKL. This CDR3 has 16 residues. V was pared by 3 bases and J by 2 bases, with 4 bases of the junction left unmatched. CDR3 in DNA: TGCGCCAGCAGCCAGGGACAGGGTTCGACTAATGAAAAACTGTTTTTT. Translated: CASSQGQGSTNEKLFF.

The chain has TRBV19 and TRBJ1-4; 8 bases are shared with TRBD1. Germline V gives CDR1 LNHDA, CDR2 SQIVND (reference sequence). Trimming took 5 bases from V and 7 from J; bases not matched to a gene: 6. This CDR3 spans 14 amino acids. The CDR3: CASSSGQGGEKLFF. Written as DNA, the CDR3 is TGTGCCAGTAGTTCCGGACAGGGTGGTGAAAAACTGTTTTTT.

This chain joins TRBV4-1 and TRBJ1-5; 7 bases are a match to TRBD1. Germline V gives CDR1 MGHRA, CDR2 YSYEKL. There are 16 residues in the CDR3. The ends lost 3 bases at V and 6 bases at J; junction bases unmatched: 11. Here the CDR3 reads CASSQYGTEKIQPQHF. The CDR3 bases are TGCGCCAGCAGCCAGTACGGGACAGAGAAGATTCAGCCCCAGCATTTT.

V usage is TRBV7-2 and J usage is TRBJ2-5; D gene unclear. CDR3 size: 12 residues. The germline V gene has CDR1 SGHTA and CDR2 FQGNSA. The V end lost 5 bases, the J end lost 5 bases, and 9 bases lay between the germline ends. CDR3 sequence reads: CASSLMRETQYF. The CDR3, as DNA: TGTGCCAGCAGCCTCATGCGGGAGACCCAGTACTTC. The whole variable domain, remainder taken from reference TRBV7-2 and TRBJ2-5, is GAGVSQSPSNKVTEKGKDVELRCDPISGHTALYWYRQSLGQGLEFLIYFQGNSAPDKSGLPSDRFSAERTGGSVSTLTIQRTQQEDSAVYLCASSLMRETQYFGPGTRLLVL.

The chain has TRBV5-1 and TRBJ1-2; tentatively, D is TRBD1 (6 bases). CDR3 length: 14 residues. Germline CDR1 is SGHRS and CDR2 is YFSETQ. V was cut by 1 base and J by 2 bases, with 9 bases left in between. As DNA, the CDR3 is TGCGCCAGCAGCTTGAGAGGACAGAACTATGGCTACACCTTC. It specifies CASSLRGQNYGYTF.

The chain uses TRBV6-5 and TRBJ2-2, with D uncertain. CDR1 is MNHEY, CDR2 SVGAGI, per germline. V shed 4 bases and J shed 4 bases, with 16 bases lying between them. The CDR3 runs to 16 residues. The chain's CDR3 is CASSSDGASGTGELFF. The CDR3 DNA reads TGTGCCAGCAGTTCTGACGGAGCATCCGGCACCGGGGAGCTGTTTTTT.

This chain connects TRBV5-1 to TRBJ1-1; D is unresolved. V lost 3 bases and J lost 0, with 9 bases in between. Germline V gene sequence: CDR1 SGHRS, CDR2 YFSETQ. The CDR3 contains 14 residues. The CDR3 is CASSSWGVNTEAFF. The CDR3 coding sequence is TGCGCCAGCAGCTCCTGGGGAGTGAACACTGAAGCTTTCTTT.